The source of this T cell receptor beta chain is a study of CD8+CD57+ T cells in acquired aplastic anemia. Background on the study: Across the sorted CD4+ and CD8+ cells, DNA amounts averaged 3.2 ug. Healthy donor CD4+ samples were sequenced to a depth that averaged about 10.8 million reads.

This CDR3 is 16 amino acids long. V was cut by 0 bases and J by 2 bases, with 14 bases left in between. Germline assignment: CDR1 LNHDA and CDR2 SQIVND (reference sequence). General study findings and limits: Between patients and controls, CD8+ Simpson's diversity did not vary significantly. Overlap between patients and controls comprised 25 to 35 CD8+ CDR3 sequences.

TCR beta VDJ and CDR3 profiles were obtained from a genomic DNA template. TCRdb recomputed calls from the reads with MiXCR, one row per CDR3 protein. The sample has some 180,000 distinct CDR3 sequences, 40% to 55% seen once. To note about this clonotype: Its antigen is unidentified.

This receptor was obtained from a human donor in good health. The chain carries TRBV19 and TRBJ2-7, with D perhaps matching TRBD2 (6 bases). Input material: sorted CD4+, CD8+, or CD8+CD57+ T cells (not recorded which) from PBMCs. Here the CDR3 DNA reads TGTGCCAGTAGTATAGACACCTCGGGACTCACCTACGAGCAGTACTTC. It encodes CASSIDTSGLTYEQYF.